The 26 T cell receptor beta chains given below trace back to one sample, sequenced in a study of shared clonotypes between healthy human individuals. Positively selected for CCR7, the CD45RO-negative cells used as naive CD8 cells excluded terminally differentiated effector memory CD45RA+ cells. TCRdb's table, derived via immunoSEQ multiplex PCR, lists solely in-frame clones and lacks some. The table lists about 2.1 million clones, about 93% of them singletons. Specimen: naive CD8+ T cells from PBMCs. The origin of the receptors is a man aged 18 to 30 in good health. Some clones in this sample may be carry-over from other donors' samples.

The chain is built from TRBV6-5 and TRBJ1-1; TRBD1 matches at 9 bases. Trimming at V came to 6 bases and at J to 5 bases, leaving 7 bases not matched to a gene. There are 14 residues in the CDR3. CDR1 is MNHEY and CDR2 is SVGAGI in the germline V gene. CDR3 DNA: TGTGCCAGCAGCGTACAGGGGGCGAGAACTGAAGCTTTCTTT. It yields the protein CASSVQGARTEAFF.

The chain combines TRBV29-1 with TRBJ2-7; D may be TRBD2 (7 bases). V was clipped by 4 bases and J by 4 bases, with 14 bases between them. The germline gives CDR1 SQVTM, CDR2 ANQGSEA. The CDR3 consists of 13 residues. The CDR3 DNA follows: TGCAGCGTTGTTTCGGGGGGCTTTTACGAGCAGTACTTC. Its translation is CSVVSGGFYEQYF.

This clone has only a few counts. The chain recombines TRBV15 with TRBJ1-5, with a weak D call TRBD1 (6 bases). With 2 bases removed from V and 3 bases from J, the gap between germline ends came to 11 bases. Germline-derived CDR1 and CDR2 are LNHNV and YYDKDF (reference sequence). This CDR3 is 15 amino acids long. The CDR3 is CATSRQGYDNQPQHF. Written as DNA, the CDR3 is TGTGCCACCAGCAGACAGGGGTATGACAATCAGCCCCAGCATTTT.

This clone was seen once. The chain links TRBV4-3 to TRBJ2-1, with a possible D match to TRBD2 (5 bases). The CDR3 sequence is 17 residues long. Trimming removed 3 bases at V and 5 bases at J, with 20 bases between. The germline gives CDR1 LGHNA, CDR2 YSLEER. CDR3 sequence reads: CASSQSSSAPSHNEQFF. DNA for the CDR3: TGCGCCAGCAGCCAGAGTAGTAGCGCTCCATCCCACAATGAGCAGTTCTTC.

The CDR3 loop reads CASSGTYNEQFF. Written as DNA, the CDR3 is TGTGCCAGCAGCGGGACCTACAATGAGCAGTTCTTC. The V call is TRBV27, the J call TRBJ2-1, with D possibly being TRBD2 (5 bases). CDR1 and CDR2 from the germline V gene are MNHEY and SMNVEV (reference sequence). The CDR3 is made up of 12 amino acids. V was shortened by 6 bases and J by 2 bases, with 5 bases between the two germline ends.

The V call is TRBV7-9, the J call TRBJ2-3; D might be TRBD2 (6 bases). The CDR3 spans 19 residues. Trimming stripped 1 base from V and 0 bases from J, with 20 bases between. In germline, CDR1 is SEHNR, CDR2 FQNEAQ (reference sequence). CDR3 region: CASSLDWSGPPDSTDTQYF. The CDR3 nucleotides are TGTGCCAGCAGCTTAGATTGGAGCGGGCCCCCCGATAGCACAGATACGCAGTATTTT.

The V gene is TRBV9, the J gene TRBJ1-5; TRBD1 aligns across 9 bases. V lost 2 bases to trimming and J lost 6 bases; unmatched junction nucleotides: 6. The CDR3 is 15 residues long. From germline, CDR1 is SGDLS and CDR2 YYNGEE. The chain's CDR3 is CASSVHDRGSQPQHF. CDR3 bases: TGTGCCAGCAGCGTCCACGACAGGGGGAGTCAGCCCCAGCATTTT.

This clone was seen once. The chain employs TRBV9 and TRBJ2-1; 10 bases match TRBD1. The CDR3 length is 16 residues. Trimming cost V 4 bases and J 10 bases; bases outside gene matches: 14. Germline CDR1 and CDR2: SGDLS and YYNGEE. CDR3 sequence: CASSPPGTGERKEQFF. CDR3 in DNA: TGTGCCAGCAGCCCTCCCGGGACAGGGGAAAGGAAGGAGCAGTTCTTC.

This rearrangement joins TRBV9 to TRBJ2-1; no clear D gene. With 0 bases removed from V and 5 bases from J, the gap between germline ends came to 9 bases. The CDR3 extends over 14 amino acids. Germline V lookup: CDR1 SGDLS, CDR2 YYNGEE. Here the CDR3 DNA reads TGTGCCAGCAGCGTAGAACCTGCTAACAATGAGCAGTTCTTC. Protein product: CASSVEPANNEQFF.

The chain recombines TRBV9 with TRBJ2-7; D remains ambiguous. The ends were cut back, 0 bases at V and 6 bases at J, with 10 bases in the middle. The CDR3 is made up of 13 amino acids. Germline V gene sequence: CDR1 SGDLS, CDR2 YYNGEE. CDR3 nucleotide sequence: TGTGCCAGCAGCGTAGCTTTATACAGCGAGCAGTACTTC. Protein product: CASSVALYSEQYF.

The V gene is TRBV25-1, the J gene TRBJ2-1; D call uncertain. V dropped 1 base and J dropped 7 bases, with 8 bases sitting between them. The germline V gene encodes CDR1 MGHDK and CDR2 SYGVNS. This CDR3 is built from 13 residues. This CDR3 is CASSELIGNEQFF. In DNA, the CDR3 is TGTGCCAGCAGTGAATTGATTGGAAATGAGCAGTTCTTC.

V gene TRBV27 combines with J gene TRBJ1-1; D unclear. V dropped 3 bases and J dropped 0 bases, with 8 bases sitting between them. Looked up from germline, CDR1 is MNHEY and CDR2 is SMNVEV (reference sequence). The CDR3 covers 14 residues. CDR3 nucleotide sequence: TGTGCCAGCAGTTTGTTCCCAGTGAACACTGAAGCTTTCTTT. Its protein is CASSLFPVNTEAFF.

The chain links TRBV6-1 to TRBJ2-7, with TRBD2 matching over 8 bases. Per germline, CDR1 MNHNS and CDR2 SASEGT. The CDR3 consists of 15 residues. Trimming cost V 3 bases and J 2 bases; bases outside gene matches: 6. The CDR3 spells CASSEISGGPYEQYF. CDR3 coding DNA: TGTGCCAGCAGTGAGATTTCGGGAGGGCCCTACGAGCAGTACTTC.

In this sample, this clone turned up once. This chain connects TRBV7-2 to TRBJ2-1; 12 nucleotides match TRBD2. The CDR3 is 16 residues long. V lost 4 bases, J lost 2 bases, and 3 bases stayed unmatched. The germline CDR1 and CDR2 sequences are SGHTA and FQGNSA. CDR3 nucleotides: TGTGCCAGCAGCTGGCGACTAGCGGGAGCCTACAATGAGCAGTTCTTC. Amino acid sequence: CASSWRLAGAYNEQFF. Variable domain in full (rest from reference TRBV7-2 and TRBJ2-1): GAGVSQSPSNKVTEKGKDVELRCDPISGHTALYWYRQSLGQGLEFLIYFQGNSAPDKSGLPSDRFSAERTGGSVSTLTIQRTQQEDSAVYLCASSWRLAGAYNEQFFGPGTRLTVL.

A word on this clone: Other DNA sequences in this specimen translate into the identical CDR3. The chain employs TRBV9 and TRBJ2-7; 13 bases align to TRBD2. Unmatched junction bases numbered 7, after V lost 4 bases and J lost 3 bases. This CDR3 spans 16 amino acids. The V gene's germline CDR1 is SGDLS and CDR2 YYNGEE. The CDR3 DNA reads TGTGCCAGCAGCCCCACTAGCGGGAGGGCCGTCTACGAGCAGTACTTC. Translation gives CASSPTSGRAVYEQYF.

For the CDR3, the DNA is TGTGCCAGCAGTTTATTGCCCGGGATGAACACTGAAGCTTTCTTT. It translates to CASSLLPGMNTEAFF. This chain uses TRBV27 with TRBJ1-1; D remains ambiguous. CDR1 and CDR2 (germline): MNHEY, SMNVEV (reference sequence). The CDR3 totals 15 residues. The V end lost 1 base, the J end lost 0 bases, and 9 bases lay between the germline ends.

The chain links TRBV7-2 to TRBJ1-1; D remains ambiguous. The CDR3 is 13 residues long. Germline assignment: CDR1 SGHTA and CDR2 FQGNSA. V lost 3 bases and J 6 bases, leaving 11 bases between the germline ends. The CDR3 here is CASSLPPSAEAFF. The CDR3 DNA is TGTGCCAGCAGCTTGCCTCCCTCGGCTGAAGCTTTCTTT. Drawing the rest from reference TRBV7-2 and TRBJ1-1, the complete variable domain is GAGVSQSPSNKVTEKGKDVELRCDPISGHTALYWYRQSLGQGLEFLIYFQGNSAPDKSGLPSDRFSAERTGGSVSTLTIQRTQQEDSAVYLCASSLPPSAEAFFGQGTRLTVV.

Here the CDR3 reads CASSVMGRLNTGELFF. CDR3 nucleotide sequence: TGTGCCAGCAGCGTAATGGGACGACTTAATACCGGGGAGCTGTTTTTT. The gene calls are TRBV9 and TRBJ2-2, with D perhaps assigned TRBD1 or TRBD2 (5 bases each). This CDR3 contains 16 residues. CDR1 and CDR2 from the germline V gene are SGDLS and YYNGEE. V was clipped by 1 base and J by 5 bases, with 15 bases between them.

The genes are TRBV19 and TRBJ2-1, with TRBD2 as a possible D gene (5 bases). V gave up 1 base and J gave up 0 bases, with 10 bases separating them. From germline, CDR1 is LNHDA and CDR2 SQIVND (reference sequence). The CDR3 sequence is 16 residues long. CDR3 in DNA: TGTGCCAGTAGTATAGTTGGGAGCCACTCCTACAATGAGCAGTTCTTC. Protein sequence: CASSIVGSHSYNEQFF.

This clone was found once. Other DNA sequences in this specimen translate into the identical CDR3. The chain has TRBV7-6 and TRBJ2-1; 13 bases align to TRBD2. CDR1 and CDR2 from the germline V gene are SGHVS and FNYEAQ. CDR3 size: 16 residues. V shed 6 bases and J 3 bases; nucleotides not matched to a gene: 5. CDR3 sequence reads: CASSLRTSGSYNEQFF. The DNA for the CDR3 is TGTGCCAGCAGTCTAAGGACTAGCGGGAGCTACAATGAGCAGTTCTTC.

The CDR3 loop reads CAWNHGRVSNEQYF. In nucleotides, the CDR3 is TGTGCCTGGAATCACGGTAGGGTATCCAACGAGCAGTACTTC. The rearrangement links TRBV30 to TRBJ2-7; unclear D gene. CDR3 length: 14 residues. Trimming took off 4 bases at V and 5 bases at J, with 18 bases between the two ends. Germline-derived CDR1 and CDR2 are GTSNPN and SVGIG (reference sequence). Full variable domain (rest looked up from reference TRBV30 and TRBJ2-7): SQTIHQWPATLVQPVGSPLSLECTVEGTSNPNLYWYRQAAGRGLQLLFYSVGIGQISSEVPQNLSASRPQDRQFILSSKKLLLSDSGFYLCAWNHGRVSNEQYFGPGTRLTVT.

To note about this clone: Other DNA sequences in the same sample also yield this CDR3. The V gene is TRBV9, the J gene TRBJ2-3; perhaps TRBD2 as D (5 bases). V lost 1 base to trimming and J lost 3 bases, with 9 bases between them. This CDR3 has 14 residues. Germline V gives CDR1 SGDLS, CDR2 YYNGEE. Here the CDR3 reads CASSVSGSTDTQYF. The CDR3 bases are TGTGCCAGCAGCGTAAGCGGCAGTACAGATACGCAGTATTTT.

The chain couples TRBV18 to TRBJ2-1; 13 positions agree with TRBD2. The length of the CDR3 is 16 residues. Germline CDR1 reads KGHSH; CDR2 reads LQKENI. The J segment lost 9 bases and the V segment lost 4 bases, leaving 9 bases of the junction unmatched. The CDR3, as DNA: TGTGCCAGCTCACTACGGACTAGCGGGAGATTCGGTGAGCAGTTCTTC. This encodes CASSLRTSGRFGEQFF. The complete variable domain, with remaining parts taken from reference TRBV18 and TRBJ2-1, reads NAGVMQNPRHLVRRRGQEARLRCSPMKGHSHVYWYRQLPEEGLKFMVYLQKENIIDESGMPKERFSAEFPKEGPSILRIQQVVRGDSAAYFCASSLRTSGRFGEQFFGPGTRLTVL.

The CDR3 here is CASSSHRSGVQETQYF. DNA of the CDR3: TGCGCCAGCAGCTCCCACCGGTCGGGGGTCCAAGAGACCCAGTACTTC. The chain has TRBV5-1 and TRBJ2-5; a weak D match, TRBD2 (6 bases). CDR3 length equals 16 residues. In germline, CDR1 is SGHRS, CDR2 YFSETQ. Trimming left V 3 bases short and J 1 base short, with 16 bases between.

With regard to this clone: Other DNA sequences of this sample code for an identical CDR3. The gene calls are TRBV9 and TRBJ2-2; D not resolved. Between the trimmed V and J ends, which lost 5 bases and 1 base, there was a span of 3 bases. The CDR3 contains 12 residues. Germline values: CDR1 SGDLS, CDR2 YYNGEE. DNA of the CDR3: TGTGCCAGCAGTGAGAACACCGGGGAGCTGTTTTTT. It encodes CASSENTGELFF.

The rearrangement joins TRBV11-3 to TRBJ2-1; 8 bases fit TRBD2. This CDR3 contains 17 residues. Trimming took 3 bases from V and 0 from J; bases not matched to a gene: 7. Germline assignment: CDR1 SGHNT and CDR2 YENEEA. The CDR3 DNA reads TGTGCCAGCAGCTTTACTAGCGGTTTAAGCTCCTACAATGAGCAGTTCTTC. It specifies CASSFTSGLSSYNEQFF.